The following is a T cell receptor (beta chain) sequence with its context. Its target is not known. The sample originates from a study of shared clonotypes between healthy human individuals. About the research overall: Researchers assigned three CD4 naive, three CD4 memory, two CD8 naive and one CD8 memory plate to each donor. Overall study findings and caveats: Compared with clonotypes that all four donors shared, non-shared clonotypes had lower generation probabilities. It was only blood that was sampled, and tissue repertoires likely differ. Large sequencing depth failed to make sorted-subset sequencing complete, rarefaction showed.

The protocol was immunoSEQ multiplex PCR, while the TCRdb copy is restricted to in-frame clones and leaves out a portion. Counted here are around 650,000 clones, approximately 96% occurring once; the ten biggest clones make up less than 0.13%. Naivety among CD8 cells was defined by CD45RO negativity and positive CCR7 selection, thereby excluding terminally differentiated effector memory CD45RA+ cells. CDR1 is SGDLS and CDR2 is YYNGEE in the germline V gene. V shed 6 bases and J shed 6 bases, with 17 bases lying between them. This CDR3 region has 14 residues. Sequencing input: naive CD8+ T cells sorted from blood. The rearrangement joins TRBV9 to TRBJ2-3, with unresolved D. The source is a woman aged 25 to 45 in good health. The CDR3 sequence is CASTPDGPFDTQYF. In nucleotides, the CDR3 is TGTGCCAGCACCCCGGATGGACCTTTCGATACGCAGTATTTT.